The 30 T cell receptor beta chains reported below all come from one sample, sequenced in a study of control samples from healthy donors and cancer patients. Generated by immunoSEQ multiplex PCR, the TCRdb table keeps only in-frame clones and is missing some. Of some 130,000 clones detected, about nine tenths appear once; the ten largest clones hold about 5.5%. The sample consisted of blood. The source of these receptors is a man aged 18 to 29 in good health.

The chain employs TRBV13 and TRBJ2-1; 11 bases line up with TRBD2. The trim removed 3 bases at V and 3 bases at J, leaving 7 bases unmatched. This CDR3 comprises 17 residues. The germline V gene encodes CDR1 PRHDT and CDR2 FYEKMQ (reference sequence). The CDR3 protein is CASSLSYGTSGYNEQFF. In DNA form, the CDR3 reads TGTGCCAGCAGCTTGAGTTATGGGACTAGCGGCTACAATGAGCAGTTCTTC.

In this sample, this clone turned up once. The chain has TRBV11-3 and TRBJ2-3; the match to TRBD2 covers 14 bases. V was pared by 3 bases and J by 2 bases, with 1 base of the junction left unmatched. The V gene's germline CDR1 is SGHNT and CDR2 YENEEA. CDR3 length: 16 amino acids. The CDR3 DNA sequence: TGTGCCAGCAGCTTGACTAGCGGGGGGGTCACAGATACGCAGTATTTT. Translating gives CASSLTSGGVTDTQYF.

Remarks on this clone: The same CDR3 is also encoded by other DNA sequences in this sample. The chain is built from TRBV6-5 and TRBJ2-5; 9 bases agree with TRBD2. The V segment lost 2 bases and the J segment 2 bases; nucleotides outside the gene matches: 3. The CDR3 has 15 amino acids. Germline loops: CDR1 MNHEY, CDR2 SVGAGI. CDR3 amino acids: CASSYAGGVQETQYF. For the CDR3, the DNA is TGTGCCAGCAGTTACGCGGGGGGGGTACAAGAGACCCAGTACTTC.

The chain uses TRBV7-3 and TRBJ2-3; D is possibly TRBD2 (6 bases). Germline CDR1 SGHTA, CDR2 FQGTGA. With 5 bases removed from V and 3 bases from J, the gap between germline ends came to 18 bases. The CDR3 is 16 residues long. The chain's CDR3 is CASSPQAAGLTDTQYF. The CDR3 DNA sequence: TGTGCCAGCAGCCCCCAGGCTGCGGGGTTAACAGATACGCAGTATTTT.

The rearrangement uses TRBV5-4 and TRBJ2-7; 9 nucleotides align to TRBD2. CDR1 SGHNT and CDR2 YYREEE come from the germline V gene (reference sequence). With V trimmed by 4 bases and J by 8 bases, 10 bases remained unmatched. The CDR3 extends over 14 amino acids. CDR3 nucleotide sequence: TGTGCCAGCAGCGCAACTAGCGGGTCTATGAAGCAGTACTTC. It is translated as CASSATSGSMKQYF.

The chain recombines TRBV11-2 with TRBJ1-2; 10 bases align to TRBD1. Trimming removed 7 bases from V and 6 bases from J; junction bases left unmatched: 8. Looked up from germline, CDR1 is SGHAT and CDR2 is FQNNGV. CDR3 size: 14 residues. CDR3 nucleotides: TGTGCCAGCACGGACAGGGGGTTTCTGGATGGCTACACCTTC. It yields the protein CASTDRGFLDGYTF.

The chain has TRBV5-1 and TRBJ2-1, with a possible D match to TRBD1 (6 bases). The CDR3 totals 14 residues. Germline V gene lookup returns CDR1 SGHRS and CDR2 YFSETQ. V was shortened by 0 bases and J by 7 bases, with 11 bases between the two germline ends. The chain's CDR3 is CASSLEGEENEQFF. The DNA for the CDR3 is TGCGCCAGCAGCTTGGAGGGGGAAGAGAATGAGCAGTTCTTC.

V gene TRBV30 combines with J gene TRBJ1-1; D possibly corresponds to TRBD1 (6 bases). This CDR3 is 16 amino acids long. The V gene lost 0 bases and the J gene lost 1 base, with 15 bases spanning the gap. CDR1 GTSNPN and CDR2 SVGIG come from the germline V gene (reference sequence). The CDR3 here is CAWSVPDRLPNTEAFF. DNA of the CDR3: TGTGCCTGGAGTGTACCTGACAGGCTCCCGAACACTGAAGCTTTCTTT.

Regarding this clone: The sample contains more than one DNA sequence encoding this CDR3. The J gene is TRBJ1-6, the V gene TRBV2; D is uncertain. Germline-derived CDR1 and CDR2 are SNHLY and FYNNEI. This CDR3 has 14 amino acids. V was clipped by 3 bases and J by 1 base, with 4 bases between them. The CDR3 DNA is TGTGCCAGCAGTGAGTCATCCTATAATTCACCCCTCCACTTT. It yields the protein CASSESSYNSPLHF.

The genes are TRBV15 and TRBJ2-5, with D unclear. Germline V lookup: CDR1 LNHNV, CDR2 YYDKDF (reference sequence). This CDR3 comprises 13 residues. V lost 1 base and J lost 2, with 5 bases in between. Here the CDR3 reads CATSRVRQETQYF. For the CDR3, the DNA is TGTGCCACCAGCAGAGTCAGGCAAGAGACCCAGTACTTC.

The V and J genes are TRBV9 and TRBJ2-5, with 11 bases fitting TRBD2. Germline CDR1 reads SGDLS; CDR2 reads YYNGEE. With V trimmed by 0 bases and J by 5 bases, 15 bases remained unmatched. This CDR3 contains 19 residues. CDR3 protein: CASSVEAIGLAGGRETQYF. The CDR3 DNA reads TGTGCCAGCAGCGTAGAAGCGATCGGGCTAGCGGGGGGCCGGGAGACCCAGTACTTC. Drawing the rest from reference TRBV9 and TRBJ2-5, the complete variable domain is DSGVTQTPKHLITATGQRVTLRCSPRSGDLSVYWYQQSLDQGLQFLIQYYNGEERAKGNILERFSAQQFPDLHSELNLSSLELGDSALYFCASSVEAIGLAGGRETQYFGPGTRLLVL.

The chain recombines TRBV7-9 with TRBJ1-1; 7 positions match TRBD1. In germline, CDR1 is SEHNR, CDR2 FQNEAQ (reference sequence). The CDR3 is 17 residues long. The V gene end was trimmed by 2 bases and the J gene end by 0 bases; junction bases not matched to a gene: 9. CDR3: CASSLITGVSMNTEAFF. CDR3 DNA: TGTGCCAGCAGCTTAATTACAGGGGTGTCTATGAACACTGAAGCTTTCTTT.

This chain uses TRBV16 with TRBJ2-5; 8 nucleotides agree with TRBD2. Trimming cost V 2 bases and J 1 base; bases outside gene matches: 0. The CDR3 runs 14 residues. The germline gives CDR1 KGHSY, CDR2 FQNENV. Here the CDR3 DNA reads TGTGCCAGCAGCCAAACTAGCGGCCAAGAGACCCAGTACTTC. Translated: CASSQTSGQETQYF. Filled out from reference TRBV16 and TRBJ2-5, the complete variable domain reads GEEVAQTPKHLVRGEGQKAKLYCAPIKGHSYVFWYQQVLKNEFKFLISFQNENVFDETGMPKERFSAKCLPNSPCSLEIQATKLEDSAVYFCASSQTSGQETQYFGPGTRLLVL.

This chain uses TRBV19 with TRBJ1-2; 8 nucleotides agree with TRBD1. Germline CDR1 reads LNHDA; CDR2 reads SQIVND (reference sequence). The CDR3 contains 13 residues. V lost 4 bases to trimming and J lost 4 bases; unmatched junction nucleotides: 2. The CDR3 bases are TGTGCCAGTAGTACACAGGGGGGCTATGGCTACACCTTC. It translates to CASSTQGGYGYTF.

The chain uses TRBV4-2 and TRBJ2-7, with a weak D call TRBD1 (6 bases). The germline V and J ends were trimmed by 4 bases and 3 bases, with 19 bases remaining between them. CDR3 length: 16 residues. CDR1 is LGHNA and CDR2 is YNFKEQ in the germline V gene. CDR3 loop: CASSLSSGTNHYEQYF. CDR3 bases: TGTGCCAGCAGCCTATCCTCCGGGACAAACCACTACGAGCAGTACTTC.

V and J are TRBV18 and TRBJ1-2, with 7 bases lining up with TRBD1. CDR3 size: 13 residues. Germline loops: CDR1 KGHSH, CDR2 LQKENI. Losses at the gene ends were 1 base for V and 8 bases for J; bases not matched to a gene: 4. CDR3 sequence: CASSPLEGGGYTF. CDR3 bases: TGTGCCAGCTCACCACTAGAAGGGGGCGGCTACACCTTC.

This rearrangement joins TRBV5-6 to TRBJ1-6; a weak D match, TRBD1 (5 bases). There are 15 residues in the CDR3. Trimming shortened V by 0 bases and J by 6 bases, and 10 bases separated the two germline ends. The germline gives CDR1 SGHDT, CDR2 YYEEEE. Here the CDR3 DNA reads TGTGCCAGCAGCTTGGGGGGCAGCCCTAATTCACCCCTCCACTTT. Protein: CASSLGGSPNSPLHF.

V is TRBV29-1 and J is TRBJ1-2; 7 bases align to TRBD1. V lost 6 bases, J lost 4 bases, and 8 bases stayed unmatched. This CDR3 contains 13 residues. Germline V gives CDR1 SQVTM, CDR2 ANQGSEA. The CDR3 sequence: CSVLGGLSYGYTF. The DNA of the CDR3 is TGCAGCGTCTTAGGGGGCCTAAGCTATGGCTACACCTTC.

The rearrangement joins TRBV25-1 to TRBJ1-1; 7 nucleotides align to TRBD1. The V gene's germline CDR1 is MGHDK and CDR2 SYGVNS. The CDR3 sequence is 18 residues long. With V trimmed by 2 bases and J by 1 base, 13 bases remained unmatched. CDR3 sequence reads: CASSEPRDRDTKNTEAFF. In nucleotides, the CDR3 is TGTGCCAGCAGTGAACCCCGGGACAGAGACACTAAGAACACTGAAGCTTTCTTT.

V usage is TRBV19 and J usage is TRBJ1-1; unclear D gene. The CDR3 runs 14 residues. Germline CDR1 and CDR2: LNHDA and SQIVND (reference sequence). Trimming cost V 3 bases and J 3 bases, with 11 bases left between them. The CDR3 region is CASSMAVHHTEAFF. The CDR3 DNA is TGTGCCAGTAGTATGGCGGTCCACCACACTGAAGCTTTCTTT.

The rearrangement links TRBV27 to TRBJ1-2; 7 nucleotides agree with TRBD1. V trimming: 3 bases; J trimming: 4 bases; junction bases outside the gene matches: 8. The CDR3 contains 15 residues. Germline V gene lookup returns CDR1 MNHEY and CDR2 SMNVEV (reference sequence). This CDR3 reads CASSFRTGVIYGYTF. The CDR3 coding sequence is TGTGCCAGCAGTTTCCGGACAGGTGTCATCTATGGCTACACCTTC.

This clone was detected only once. This chain connects TRBV5-4 to TRBJ2-3; TRBD2 might be the D (7 bases). CDR1 SGHNT and CDR2 YYREEE come from the germline V gene (reference sequence). V lost 6 bases and J 7 bases, leaving 24 bases between the germline ends. CDR3 length: 16 amino acids. CDR3 region: CASTPLNPGGPNTQYF. The CDR3 DNA is TGTGCCAGCACCCCTCTTAACCCCGGGGGGCCGAATACGCAGTATTTT. The entire variable domain, with the rest obtained from reference TRBV5-4 and TRBJ2-3, is as follows: ETGVTQSPTHLIKTRGQQVTLRCSSQSGHNTVSWYQQALGQGPQFIFQYYREEENGRGNFPPRFSGLQFPNYSSELNVNALELDDSALYLCASTPLNPGGPNTQYFGPGTRLTVL.

The chain links TRBV19 to TRBJ1-2, with 9 positions matching TRBD1. V trimming: 10 bases; J trimming: 4 bases; junction bases outside the gene matches: 4. The germline gives CDR1 LNHDA, CDR2 SQIVND (reference sequence). The CDR3 runs 12 residues. CDR3 in DNA: TGTGCCACAGGGACAGGGTCCTATGGCTACACCTTC. Encoded protein: CATGTGSYGYTF.

This chain connects TRBV19 to TRBJ1-3, with D perhaps matching TRBD1 (5 bases). Germline CDR1 is LNHDA and CDR2 is SQIVND (reference sequence). CDR3 length: 15 residues. The ends were cut back, 2 bases at V and 2 bases at J, with 10 bases in the middle. DNA of the CDR3: TGTGCCAGTAGTATAACCGGGGGGACTGGAAACACCATATATTTT. This sequence encodes CASSITGGTGNTIYF. The full variable domain, with the rest looked up from reference TRBV19 and TRBJ1-3, is DGGITQSPKYLFRKEGQNVTLSCEQNLNHDAMYWYRQDPGQGLRLIYYSQIVNDFQKGDIAEGYSVSREKKESFPLTVTSAQKNPTAFYLCASSITGGTGNTIYFGEGSWLTVV.

V and J are TRBV18 and TRBJ1-1; 7 bases fit TRBD1. The germline V gene encodes CDR1 KGHSH and CDR2 LQKENI. There are 16 residues in the CDR3. Unmatched junction bases numbered 8, after V lost 1 base and J lost 3 bases. The CDR3 bases are TGTGCCAGCTCACCACTGACAGGGAGGAGGGACACTGAAGCTTTCTTT. It codes for CASSPLTGRRDTEAFF.

The chain combines TRBV24-1 with TRBJ2-5, with no clear D. The CDR3 sequence is 16 residues long. Germline CDR1 is KGHDR and CDR2 is SFDVKD. V lost 3 bases to trimming and J lost 3 bases, with 16 bases between them. In DNA form, the CDR3 reads TGTGCCACCAGTGATGGAGCGACGGGCGAAAAAGAGACCCAGTACTTC. It encodes CATSDGATGEKETQYF.

The gene calls are TRBV7-7 and TRBJ1-4; perhaps TRBD1 as D (6 bases). Germline V CDR1 and CDR2: SSHAT, FNYEAQ (reference sequence). The CDR3 consists of 13 residues. V lost 3 bases and J lost 14, with 16 bases in between. The CDR3 DNA sequence: TGTGCCAGCAGCTTGGGGACGGACAGTAGGCTGTTTTTT. This sequence encodes CASSLGTDSRLFF.

This chain joins TRBV19 and TRBJ1-2; TRBD1 is a possible D gene (5 bases). V dropped 1 base and J dropped 2 bases, with 11 bases sitting between them. The germline V gene has CDR1 LNHDA and CDR2 SQIVND (reference sequence). The CDR3 totals 15 residues. Written as DNA, the CDR3 is TGTGCCAGTAGTATAGTGGCAGGGAAAAACTATGGCTACACCTTC. As protein: CASSIVAGKNYGYTF.

The chain has TRBV10-3 and TRBJ2-6; TRBD1 agrees at 9 bases. The CDR3 covers 19 residues. V dropped 1 base and J dropped 3; count of bases not matched to a gene: 10. CDR1 is ENHRY and CDR2 is SYGVKD in the germline V gene. Here the CDR3 reads CAISEFEDRGLGGANVLTF. DNA of the CDR3: TGTGCCATCAGTGAGTTCGAGGACAGGGGACTGGGTGGGGCCAACGTCCTGACTTTC.

The chain links TRBV4-1 to TRBJ1-6, with D possibly TRBD1 on 5 matching bases. The CDR3 consists of 15 residues. The germline CDR1 and CDR2 sequences are MGHRA and YSYEKL. The ends were cut back, 4 bases at V and 12 bases at J, with 19 bases in the middle. The CDR3, as DNA: TGCGCCAGCAGCCGAGACTCATTGGGGACGGGACCCCTCCACTTT. Translating gives CASSRDSLGTGPLHF.